This TCR beta chain appears in the sequencing data of a study of cytomegalovirus exposure and HLA in healthy donors. About the study: Earlier work reported 117 million unique TCR beta sequences from 180 million or so T cells. Some 85 million unique TCRs from HLA-typed donors were held in an early data release.

13 Jbeta primers and 60 Vbeta primers were used for the PCR. Profiling relied on immunoSEQ multiplex PCR, and the TCRdb table lists in-frame clones only, not all of them. Of 60,000 to 75,000 clones listed, approximately 79% are singletons. Findings and caveats of the study: In an earlier analysis, in roughly 600 donors, most V segments appeared productive either ~87% or ~30% of the time.

A note on this clone: Its antigen is unidentified.

V lost 5 bases to trimming and J lost 4 bases, with 11 bases between them. The CDR3 has 13 amino acids. The germline CDR1 and CDR2 sequences are PRHDT and FYEKMQ (reference sequence). Sequencing used PBMCs. This receptor was taken from a woman in her forties in good health and CMV-seropositive. The chain uses TRBV13 and TRBJ1-1; TRBD1 might be the D (5 bases). The CDR3 coding sequence is TGTGCCAGCAGCCGCAGGGTTGGCACTGAAGCTTTCTTT. Its protein is CASSRRVGTEAFF.